Below, 5 T cell receptor beta chains from the same sample are listed, as sequenced in a study of blood T cells in healthy people across ages. Together with a sample-barcoded 5' primer, a J-beta primer mix was included in a second PCR lasting roughly 6 to 12 cycles. TCRdb processed the 5' RACE reads anew with MiXCR; each CDR3 protein has one entry. The sample holds 980,000 or so distinct CDR3 sequences; roughly 48% are singletons and the top ten take around an eighth. What was sequenced was blood. These receptors were collected from a young man in good health.

The gene calls are TRBV28 and TRBJ2-1, with a possible D match to TRBD1 (6 bases). The DNA end lines up better with TRBJ2-7; the J call may be wrong. This CDR3 region has 13 residues. The germline V gene has CDR1 MDHEN and CDR2 SYDVKM. Here the CDR3 reads CASGSTGFYEQYF. Here the CDR3 DNA reads TGTGCCAGCGGTTCGACAGGTTTCTACGAGCAGTACTTC.

The chain couples TRBV7-2 to TRBJ2-1; 8 positions match TRBD1. Trimming took 6 bases from V and 0 from J; bases not matched to a gene: 7. CDR3 length equals 16 residues. Looked up from germline, CDR1 is SGHTA and CDR2 is FQGNSA. The CDR3 sequence: CASSYRDRSSYNEQFF. The CDR3, as DNA: TGTGCCAGCAGTTACCGGGACAGGAGCTCCTACAATGAGCAGTTCTTC.

The CDR3 nucleotides are TGCAGTGCTCCGGGGTCGGAGGGCTACACCTTC. This gives the protein CSAPGSEGYTF. The chain recombines TRBV20-1 with TRBJ1-2; D ambiguous. The CDR3 is made up of 11 amino acids. Trimming removed 5 bases from V and 8 bases from J, with 12 bases in between. Germline CDR1 reads DFQATT; CDR2 reads SNEGSKA (reference sequence).

The V gene is TRBV11-3, the J gene TRBJ2-7; TRBD2 might be the D (5 bases). Judging by the DNA end, TRBJ2-5 fits better; the J call may be wrong. The CDR3 totals 14 residues. Germline V gives CDR1 SGHNT, CDR2 YENEEA. This chain's CDR3 is CASSEDRRGETQYF. CDR3 nucleotides: TGTGCCAGCAGCGAGGACCGCAGAGGGGAGACCCAGTACTTC.

The rearrangement joins TRBV2 to TRBJ2-5, with 7 bases aligning to TRBD1. The germline CDR1 and CDR2 sequences are SNHLY and FYNNEI. This CDR3 spans 14 amino acids. The V gene end was trimmed by 8 bases and the J gene end by 2 bases; junction bases not matched to a gene: 8. The CDR3 protein is CASDSQGVQETQYF. The DNA for the CDR3 is TGTGCCAGCGACAGCCAGGGGGTACAAGAGACCCAGTACTTC.